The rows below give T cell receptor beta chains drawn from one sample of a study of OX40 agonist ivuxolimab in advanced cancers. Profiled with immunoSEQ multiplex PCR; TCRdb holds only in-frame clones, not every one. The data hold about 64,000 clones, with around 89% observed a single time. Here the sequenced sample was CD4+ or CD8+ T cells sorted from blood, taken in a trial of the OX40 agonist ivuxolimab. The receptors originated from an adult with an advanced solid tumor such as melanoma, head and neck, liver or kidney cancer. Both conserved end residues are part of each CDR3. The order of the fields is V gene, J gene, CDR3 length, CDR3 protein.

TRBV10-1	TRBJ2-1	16	CASSPSGGGGYNEQFF
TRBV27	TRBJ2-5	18	CASSWGLAGGRGQETQYF
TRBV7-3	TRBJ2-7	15	CASSPGLAGAGEQYF
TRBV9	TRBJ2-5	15	CASSVGDYLPETQYF
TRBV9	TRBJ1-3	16	CASSVEPDSSGNTIYF
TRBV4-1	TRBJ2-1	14	CASSQDGGGNEQFF
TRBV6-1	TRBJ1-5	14	CASRDQVGGQPQHF
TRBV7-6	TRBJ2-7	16	CASSLGNGVIPYEQYF
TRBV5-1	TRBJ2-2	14	CASSLDMGTGELFF
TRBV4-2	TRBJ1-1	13	CASSLQINTEAFF
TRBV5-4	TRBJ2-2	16	CASSQRGQGKAGELFF
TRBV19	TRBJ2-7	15	CASSISGRGRNEQYF
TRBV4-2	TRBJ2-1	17	CASSQVALAGTYNEQFF
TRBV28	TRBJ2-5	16	CASSSGTSGIQETQYF
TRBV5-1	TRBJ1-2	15	CASSLEAGALYGYTF
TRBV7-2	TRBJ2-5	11	CASSSEETQYF
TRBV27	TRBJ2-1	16	CASGGLKGRSYNEQFF
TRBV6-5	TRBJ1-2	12	CASSPRGYGYTF
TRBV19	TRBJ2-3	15	CATRPLAGGIDTQYF
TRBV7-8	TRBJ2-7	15	CASSLRVREAYEQYF
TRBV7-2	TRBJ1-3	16	CASSLVSSRPGNTIYF
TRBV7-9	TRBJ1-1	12	CASSPMDTEAFF
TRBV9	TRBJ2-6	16	CASSLGLPSGANVLTF
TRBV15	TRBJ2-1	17	CATSGLAGAVPFNEQFF
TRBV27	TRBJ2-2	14	CASSSAGGTGELFF
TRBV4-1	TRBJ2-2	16	CASSQGQGAITGELFF
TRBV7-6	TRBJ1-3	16	CASSLGAGNGGNTIYF
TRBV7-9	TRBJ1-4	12	CASSRSNEKLFF
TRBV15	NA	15	CATSARSQLAGEQYF
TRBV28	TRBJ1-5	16	CASSGRAMISNQPQHF
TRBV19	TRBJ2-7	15	CASSGGQGGSYEQYF
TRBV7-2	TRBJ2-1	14	CASSRSGGGNEQFF
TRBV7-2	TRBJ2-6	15	CASRYDRAGANVLTF
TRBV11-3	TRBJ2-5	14	CASSLSQWAGTQYF
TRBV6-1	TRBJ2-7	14	CASRRDGSSYEQYF
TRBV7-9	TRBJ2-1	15	CASSRTSGGHNEQFF
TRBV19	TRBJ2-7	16	CASSVLSSGKNSEQYF
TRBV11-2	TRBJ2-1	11	CASSYSDEQFF
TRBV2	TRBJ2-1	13	CASRPSGGGEQFF
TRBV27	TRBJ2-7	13	CASSSLARLEQYF